This paragraph covers one T cell receptor (beta chain) sequence. The record originates from a study of blood T cell repertoires in COVID-19. This table comes from immunoSEQ multiplex PCR, and its TCRdb copy is limited to in-frame clones, with some not included. The table lists roughly 200,000 clones, 84% of them singletons. This CDR3 has 16 amino acids. V dropped 2 bases and J dropped 3; count of bases not matched to a gene: 0. Germline loops: CDR1 KGHSH, CDR2 LQKENI. The source material was peripheral blood. V and J are TRBV18 and TRBJ2-1, with 14 bases fitting TRBD2. This clonotype originated in a woman in her seventies with active or convalescent COVID-19. The CDR3 DNA follows: TGTGCCAGCTCACCAGGGACTAGCGGGAGCTACAATGAGCAGTTCTTC. Protein product: CASSPGTSGSYNEQFF.